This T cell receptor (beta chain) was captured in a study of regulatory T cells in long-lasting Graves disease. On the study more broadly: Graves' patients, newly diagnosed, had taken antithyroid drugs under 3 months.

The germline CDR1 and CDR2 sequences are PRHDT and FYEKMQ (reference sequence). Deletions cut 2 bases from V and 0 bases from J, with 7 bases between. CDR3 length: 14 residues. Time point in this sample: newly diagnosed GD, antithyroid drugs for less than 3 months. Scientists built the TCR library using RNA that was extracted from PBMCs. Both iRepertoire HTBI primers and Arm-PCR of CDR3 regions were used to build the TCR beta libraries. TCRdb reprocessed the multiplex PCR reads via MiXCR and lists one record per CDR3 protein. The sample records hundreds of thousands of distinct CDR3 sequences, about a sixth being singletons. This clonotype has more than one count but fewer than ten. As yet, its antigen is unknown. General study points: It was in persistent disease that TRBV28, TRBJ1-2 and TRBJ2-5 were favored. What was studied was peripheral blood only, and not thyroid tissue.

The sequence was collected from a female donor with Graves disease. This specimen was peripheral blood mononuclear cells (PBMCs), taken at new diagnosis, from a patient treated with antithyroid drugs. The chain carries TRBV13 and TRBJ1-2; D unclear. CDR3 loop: CASSLIQPNYGYTF. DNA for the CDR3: TGTGCCAGCAGCTTAATACAGCCTAACTATGGCTACACCTTC.